This record looks at one T cell receptor (beta chain) sequence and its context. Its specificity is not known. The data were obtained in a study of CD8+ T cells in alopecia areata. At the level of the study: Tofacitinib administration persisted for 6 to 18 months, succeeded by 6 months off drug.

The ends were cut back, 0 bases at V and 9 bases at J, with 12 bases in the middle. Germline V gene lookup returns CDR1 SGHDT and CDR2 YYEEEE. This CDR3 is 13 amino acids long. The sequencing template was cDNA reverse transcribed from extracted RNA. Only in-frame clones appear in the TCRdb table, and some are missing; sequencing was by immunoSEQ multiplex PCR. The sample includes roughly 150,000 clones, 45% to 60% of them seen just once. Study results and caveats: Normal skin's resident alphabeta T cells are also sequenced in scalp samples.

Specimens obtained from alopecia areata patients comprised lesional scalp punch biopsies and peripheral blood. It was from PBMCs that CD4+ and CD8+ T cells were sorted. V and J are TRBV5-6 and TRBJ1-1; D not resolved. The sequencing here drew on CD8+ T cells sorted from blood, taken at week 0. This sequence originates from a human donor with alopecia areata. CDR3 DNA sequence: TGTGCCAGCAGCTTGGACAGCATTGGGAAAGCTTTCTTT. Translation: CASSLDSIGKAFF.